Each of the 10 T cell receptor beta chains below was sequenced from the same sample in a study of blood T cell repertoires in COVID-19. The method was immunoSEQ multiplex PCR; TCRdb's version includes in-frame clones alone and lacks a portion of them. In the table there are 70,000 to 95,000 clones, around 85% of which are singletons. Material: peripheral blood. The receptors were sampled from a man aged 80 or over with active or convalescent COVID-19.

The DNA of the CDR3 is TGTGCCAGCAGTGGGACTAGCGGGAGAAGAGACAATGAGCAGTTCTTC. Protein: CASSGTSGRRDNEQFF. The genes are TRBV6-1 and TRBJ2-1; 13 positions match TRBD2. The V and J ends lost 4 bases and 5 bases, in that order; junction bases with no gene match: 5. The CDR3 contains 16 residues. From germline, CDR1 is MNHNS and CDR2 SASEGT.

This chain uses TRBV5-1 with TRBJ1-6, with 9 positions matching TRBD1. The ends lost 6 bases at V and 7 bases at J; junction bases unmatched: 8. CDR3 length equals 15 residues. CDR1 is SGHRS and CDR2 is YFSETQ in the germline V gene. Here the CDR3 DNA reads TGCGCCAGCACCGCCACCGGGACAGGGAATTCACCCCTCCACTTT. Translated: CASTATGTGNSPLHF.

V usage is TRBV9 and J usage is TRBJ1-6, with D perhaps TRBD1 (5 bases). V lost 4 bases and J 3 bases, leaving 8 bases between the germline ends. The CDR3 has 14 residues. CDR1 SGDLS and CDR2 YYNGEE come from the germline V gene. The CDR3 DNA sequence: TGTGCCAGCAGCCCGGGACTCTATAATTCACCCCTCCACTTT. Protein sequence: CASSPGLYNSPLHF.

The chain uses TRBV9 and TRBJ1-3; the D gene is possibly TRBD1 (6 bases). Trimming cost V 0 bases and J 7 bases, with 11 bases left between them. From germline, CDR1 is SGDLS and CDR2 YYNGEE. This CDR3 region has 14 residues. CDR3 protein: CASSVEGGLNTIYF. CDR3 coding DNA: TGTGCCAGCAGCGTAGAAGGGGGATTGAACACCATATATTTT.

The chain joins TRBV5-1 to TRBJ2-7; unclear D gene. Trimming removed 0 bases from V and 2 bases from J, with 12 bases in between. The CDR3 has 15 residues. In germline, CDR1 is SGHRS, CDR2 YFSETQ. In DNA form, the CDR3 reads TGCGCCAGCAGCTTGGCTCCCCAAGCGCCCTACGAGCAGTACGTC. This codes for CASSLAPQAPYEQYV.

V is TRBV5-6 and J is TRBJ2-5; TRBD2 agrees at 7 bases. Germline V lookup: CDR1 SGHDT, CDR2 YYEEEE. This CDR3 is built from 13 residues. V shed 4 bases and J 3 bases; nucleotides not matched to a gene: 3. The CDR3 here is CASSRGGEETQYF. CDR3 nucleotide sequence: TGTGCCAGCAGCCGGGGAGGGGAAGAGACCCAGTACTTC.

This sequence joins TRBV11-2 and TRBJ1-2; TRBD1 agrees at 7 bases. CDR3 length: 13 residues. CDR1 is SGHAT and CDR2 is FQNNGV in the germline V gene. V shed 7 bases, J shed 2 bases, and the junction held 4 bases outside the gene matches. CDR3 region: CASTPDRNYGYTF. Written as DNA, the CDR3 is TGTGCCAGCACCCCGGACAGGAACTATGGCTACACCTTC.

The gene calls are TRBV15 and TRBJ2-3, with D maybe TRBD2 (5 bases). This CDR3 spans 13 amino acids. Trimming took 9 bases from V and 6 from J, leaving 16 bases between them. Germline V gene sequence: CDR1 LNHNV, CDR2 YYDKDF (reference sequence). The CDR3 protein is CATTDGMGDTQYF. The CDR3 DNA is TGTGCCACGACCGACGGGATGGGGGATACGCAGTATTTT.

The chain links TRBV11-2 to TRBJ2-3; D gene uncertain. Trimming removed 0 bases from V and 4 bases from J, with 5 bases in between. This CDR3 has 13 residues. Germline CDR1 is SGHAT and CDR2 is FQNNGV. The CDR3 sequence is CASSLDLSDTQYF. CDR3 bases: TGTGCCAGCAGCTTAGATCTGTCAGATACGCAGTATTTT.

The chain carries TRBV14 and TRBJ1-6; D is uncertain. This CDR3 contains 16 residues. Per the germline V gene, CDR1 is SGHDN and CDR2 is FVKESK. Trimming shortened V by 0 bases and J by 9 bases, and 15 bases separated the two germline ends. The CDR3 region is CASSQDYGAPGSPLHF. CDR3 in DNA: TGTGCCAGCAGCCAAGATTACGGCGCTCCAGGTTCACCCCTCCACTTT.